This T cell receptor beta chain stems from a study of shared clonotypes between healthy human individuals. The V gene lost 11 bases and the J gene lost 0 bases, with 14 bases spanning the gap. The CDR3 loop spans 13 amino acids. Germline V gene data show CDR1 as ENHRY and CDR2 as SYGVKD. Only in-frame clones appear in the TCRdb table, and some are missing; sequencing was by immunoSEQ multiplex PCR. The data contain about 510,000 clones, over 75% of them singletons. Genomic DNA for unsorted samples was obtained from 70 million to 100 million PBMCs. The chain combines TRBV10-3 with TRBJ2-7, with D maybe TRBD1 (6 bases). Material: PBMCs. The origin of this receptor is a woman in her thirties or forties in good health. Some clones in this sample may be carry-over from other donors' samples. The CDR3 nucleotides read TGTGCCGTACAGGGTCAAGGCTCCTACGAGCAGTACTTC. Translation: CAVQGQGSYEQYF.